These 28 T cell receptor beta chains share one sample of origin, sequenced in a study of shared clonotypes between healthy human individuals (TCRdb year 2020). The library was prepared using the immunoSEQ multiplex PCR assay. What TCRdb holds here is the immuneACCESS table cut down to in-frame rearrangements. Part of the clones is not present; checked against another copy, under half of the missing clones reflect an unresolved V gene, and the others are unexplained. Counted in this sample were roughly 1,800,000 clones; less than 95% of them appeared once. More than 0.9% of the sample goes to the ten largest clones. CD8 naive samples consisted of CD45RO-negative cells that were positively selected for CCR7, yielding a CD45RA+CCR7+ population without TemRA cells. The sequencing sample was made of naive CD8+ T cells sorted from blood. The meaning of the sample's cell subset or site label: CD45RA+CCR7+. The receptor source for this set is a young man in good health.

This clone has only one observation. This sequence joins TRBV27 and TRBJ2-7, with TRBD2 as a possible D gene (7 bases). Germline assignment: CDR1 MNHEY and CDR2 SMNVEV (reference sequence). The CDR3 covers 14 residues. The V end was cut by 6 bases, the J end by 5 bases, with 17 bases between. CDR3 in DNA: TGTGCCAGCAGGTTACTGGGGGGGGGCGACGAGCAGTACTTC. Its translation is CASRLLGGGDEQYF.

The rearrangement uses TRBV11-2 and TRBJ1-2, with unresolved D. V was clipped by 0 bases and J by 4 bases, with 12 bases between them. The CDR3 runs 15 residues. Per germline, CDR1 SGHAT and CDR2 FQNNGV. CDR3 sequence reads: CASSLDPEDPYGYTF. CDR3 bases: TGTGCCAGCAGCTTAGATCCAGAGGACCCCTATGGCTACACCTTC.

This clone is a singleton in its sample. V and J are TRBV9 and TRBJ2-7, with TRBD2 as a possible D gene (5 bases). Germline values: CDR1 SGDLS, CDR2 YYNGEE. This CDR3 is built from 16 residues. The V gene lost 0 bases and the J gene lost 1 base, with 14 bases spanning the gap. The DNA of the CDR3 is TGTGCCAGCAGCGTAGCTGAGGGCGGAATGTCCTACGAGCAGTACTTC. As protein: CASSVAEGGMSYEQYF. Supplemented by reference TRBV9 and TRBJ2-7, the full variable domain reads DSGVTQTPKHLITATGQRVTLRCSPRSGDLSVYWYQQSLDQGLQFLIQYYNGEERAKGNILERFSAQQFPDLHSELNLSSLELGDSALYFCASSVAEGGMSYEQYFGPGTRLTVT.

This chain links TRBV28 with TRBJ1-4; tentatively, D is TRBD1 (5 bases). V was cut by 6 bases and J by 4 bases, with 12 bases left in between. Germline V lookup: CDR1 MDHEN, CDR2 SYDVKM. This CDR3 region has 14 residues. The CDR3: CASSSTEFNEKLFF. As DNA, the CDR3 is TGTGCCAGCAGCTCGACAGAGTTTAATGAAAAACTGTTTTTT.

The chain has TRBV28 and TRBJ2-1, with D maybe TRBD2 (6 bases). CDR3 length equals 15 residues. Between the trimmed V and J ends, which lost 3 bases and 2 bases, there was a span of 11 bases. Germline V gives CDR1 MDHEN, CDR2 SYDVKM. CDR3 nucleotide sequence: TGTGCCAGCAGTTTTGGGGTAGCGGCCTACAATGAGCAGTTCTTC. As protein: CASSFGVAAYNEQFF. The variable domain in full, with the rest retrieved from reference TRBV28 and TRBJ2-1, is DVKVTQSSRYLVKRTGEKVFLECVQDMDHENMFWYRQDPGLGLRLIYFSYDVKMKEKGDIPEGYSVSREKKERFSLILESASTNQTSMYLCASSFGVAAYNEQFFGPGTRLTVL.

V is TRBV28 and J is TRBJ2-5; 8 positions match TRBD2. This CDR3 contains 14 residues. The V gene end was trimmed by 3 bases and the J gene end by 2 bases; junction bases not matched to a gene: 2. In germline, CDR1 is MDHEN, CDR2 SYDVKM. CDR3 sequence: CASSLRLAQETQYF. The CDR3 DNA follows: TGTGCCAGCAGTTTGCGACTAGCGCAAGAGACCCAGTACTTC.

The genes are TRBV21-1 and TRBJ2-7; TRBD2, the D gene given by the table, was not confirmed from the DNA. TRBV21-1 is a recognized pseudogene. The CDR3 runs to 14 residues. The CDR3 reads CASSKAAGGPEQYF. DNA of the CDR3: TGTGCCAGCAGCAAAGCAGCGGGGGGGCCCGAGCAGTACTTC.

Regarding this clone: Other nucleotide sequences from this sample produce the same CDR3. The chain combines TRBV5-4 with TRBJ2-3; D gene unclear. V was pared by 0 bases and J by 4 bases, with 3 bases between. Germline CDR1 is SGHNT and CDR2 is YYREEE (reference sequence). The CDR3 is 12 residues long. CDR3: CASSLGSDTQYF. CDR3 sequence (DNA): TGTGCCAGCAGCTTGGGATCAGATACGCAGTATTTT.

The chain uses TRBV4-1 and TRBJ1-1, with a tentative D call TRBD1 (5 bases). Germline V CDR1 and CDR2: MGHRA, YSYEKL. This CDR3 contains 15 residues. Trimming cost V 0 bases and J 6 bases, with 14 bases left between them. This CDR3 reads CASSQERRVGSEAFF. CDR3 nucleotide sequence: TGCGCCAGCAGCCAAGAGCGCAGGGTTGGGTCTGAAGCTTTCTTT.

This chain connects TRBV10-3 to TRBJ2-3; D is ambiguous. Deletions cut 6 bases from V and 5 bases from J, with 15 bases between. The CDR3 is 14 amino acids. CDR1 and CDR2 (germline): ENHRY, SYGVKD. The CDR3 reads CAISEVESQDTQYF. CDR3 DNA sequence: TGTGCCATCAGCGAGGTGGAATCACAAGATACGCAGTATTTT.

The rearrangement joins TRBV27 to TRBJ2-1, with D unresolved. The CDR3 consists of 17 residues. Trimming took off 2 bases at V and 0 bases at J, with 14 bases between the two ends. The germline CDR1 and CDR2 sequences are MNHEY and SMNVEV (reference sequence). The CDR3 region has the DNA TGTGCCAGCAGTTTAGATCAGCAGGTTAGCTCCTACAATGAGCAGTTCTTC. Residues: CASSLDQQVSSYNEQFF.

The CDR3 DNA reads as TGTGCCATCAGTGAGATCGACAGGAACACCGGGGAGCTGTTTTTT. Protein: CAISEIDRNTGELFF. This rearrangement joins TRBV10-3 to TRBJ2-2, with D possibly TRBD1 on 5 matching bases. Looked up from germline, CDR1 is ENHRY and CDR2 is SYGVKD. V was shortened by 2 bases and J by 1 base, with 8 bases between the two germline ends. This CDR3 contains 15 residues.

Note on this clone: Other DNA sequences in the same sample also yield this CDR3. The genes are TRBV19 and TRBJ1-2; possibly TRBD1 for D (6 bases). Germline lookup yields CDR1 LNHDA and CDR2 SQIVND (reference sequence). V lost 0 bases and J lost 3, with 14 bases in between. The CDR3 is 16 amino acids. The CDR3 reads CASSIDLRGGDYGYTF. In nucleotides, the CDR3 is TGTGCCAGTAGTATAGACCTGAGGGGGGGCGACTATGGCTACACCTTC.

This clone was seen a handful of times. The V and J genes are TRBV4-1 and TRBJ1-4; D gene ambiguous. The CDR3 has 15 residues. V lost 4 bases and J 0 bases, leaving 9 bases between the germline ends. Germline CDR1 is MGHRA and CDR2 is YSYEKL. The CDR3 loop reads CASSLHSATNEKLFF. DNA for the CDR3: TGCGCCAGCAGCCTCCACAGTGCAACTAATGAAAAACTGTTTTTT.

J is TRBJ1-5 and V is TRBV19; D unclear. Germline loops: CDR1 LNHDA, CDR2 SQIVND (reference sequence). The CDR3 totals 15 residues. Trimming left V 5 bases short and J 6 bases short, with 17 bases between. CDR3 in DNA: TGTGCCAGTAGTTCAATCGAGGTTTTGCGTCAGCCCCAGCATTTT. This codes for CASSSIEVLRQPQHF.

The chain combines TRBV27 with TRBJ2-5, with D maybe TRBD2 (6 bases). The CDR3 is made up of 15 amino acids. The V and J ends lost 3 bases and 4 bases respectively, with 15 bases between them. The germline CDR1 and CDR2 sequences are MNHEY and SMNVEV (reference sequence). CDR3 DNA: TGTGCCAGCAGTTTTGGGGGGAACCACCGAGAGACCCAGTACTTC. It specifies CASSFGGNHRETQYF.

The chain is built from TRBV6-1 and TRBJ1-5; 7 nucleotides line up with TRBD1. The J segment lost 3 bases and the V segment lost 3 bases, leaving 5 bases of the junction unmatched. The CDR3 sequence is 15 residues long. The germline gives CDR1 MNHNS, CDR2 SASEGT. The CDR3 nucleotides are TGTGCCAGCAGTGAGGTACAGGGGCCCAATCAGCCCCAGCATTTT. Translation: CASSEVQGPNQPQHF.

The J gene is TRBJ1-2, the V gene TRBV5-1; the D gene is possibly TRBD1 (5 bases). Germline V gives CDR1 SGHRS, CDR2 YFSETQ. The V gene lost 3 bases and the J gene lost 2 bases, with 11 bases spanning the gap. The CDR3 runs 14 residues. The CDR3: CASSSYGGNYGYTF. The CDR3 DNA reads TGCGCCAGCAGCTCATACGGGGGAAACTATGGCTACACCTTC.

The DNA for the CDR3 is TGCGCCAGCAGCTTGGTTGACCCCACAGATACGCAGTATTTT. Amino acid sequence: CASSLVDPTDTQYF. This chain uses TRBV5-1 with TRBJ2-3; no clear D. Trimming removed 0 bases from V and 2 bases from J, with 7 bases in between. Germline CDR1 SGHRS, CDR2 YFSETQ. The CDR3 sequence is 14 residues long.

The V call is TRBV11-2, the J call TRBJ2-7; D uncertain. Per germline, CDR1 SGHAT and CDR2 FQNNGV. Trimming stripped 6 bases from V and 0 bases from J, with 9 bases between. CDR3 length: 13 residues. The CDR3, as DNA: TGTGCCAGCAGTCCCCGTAGCTCCTACGAGCAGTACTTC. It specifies CASSPRSSYEQYF.

The CDR3 loop is CASSSGTAVEVNQPQHF. The CDR3 DNA sequence: TGTGCCAGCAGCTCAGGGACAGCCGTCGAGGTCAATCAGCCCCAGCATTTT. The chain joins TRBV7-9 to TRBJ1-5; 7 nucleotides line up with TRBD1. Germline loops: CDR1 SEHNR, CDR2 FQNEAQ (reference sequence). The J segment lost 3 bases and the V segment lost 4 bases, leaving 12 bases of the junction unmatched. There are 17 residues in the CDR3.

The CDR3 DNA follows: TGCGCCAGCAGCCTCGGATGGGACCGCGGGGAGCTGTTTTTT. Translation gives CASSLGWDRGELFF. The J gene is TRBJ2-2, the V gene TRBV4-3, with D perhaps matching TRBD1 or TRBD2 (5 bases each). V was shortened by 4 bases and J by 7 bases, with 13 bases between the two germline ends. The V gene's germline CDR1 is LGHNA and CDR2 YSLEER. CDR3 length equals 14 residues.

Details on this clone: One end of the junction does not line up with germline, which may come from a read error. DNA for the CDR3: TGTGCCAGCAGCGCATATATGTCGCCGGGACAGGGCCCAATCTTC. It translates to CASSAYMSPGQGPIF. The gene calls are TRBV9 and TRBJ2-1, with 9 nucleotides matching TRBD1. Per the germline V gene, CDR1 is SGDLS and CDR2 is YYNGEE. This CDR3 is 15 amino acids long.

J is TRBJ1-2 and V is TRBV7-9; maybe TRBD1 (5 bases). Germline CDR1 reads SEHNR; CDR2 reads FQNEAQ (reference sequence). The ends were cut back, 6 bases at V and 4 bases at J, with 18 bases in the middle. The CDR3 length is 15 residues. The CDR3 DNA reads TGTGCCAGCAGAACCGGGACCGACCGGTCCTATGGCTACACCTTC. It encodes CASRTGTDRSYGYTF. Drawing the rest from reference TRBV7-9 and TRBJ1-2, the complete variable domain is DTGVSQNPRHKITKRGQNVTFRCDPISEHNRLYWYRQTLGQGPEFLTYFQNEAQLEKSRLLSDRFSAERPKGSFSTLEIQRTEQGDSAMYLCASRTGTDRSYGYTFGSGTRLTVV.

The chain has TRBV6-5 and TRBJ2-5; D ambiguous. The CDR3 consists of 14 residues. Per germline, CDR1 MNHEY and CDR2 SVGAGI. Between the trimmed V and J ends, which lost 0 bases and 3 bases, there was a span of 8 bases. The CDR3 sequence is CASSYSNSEETQYF. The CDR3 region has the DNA TGTGCCAGCAGTTACTCGAATTCTGAAGAGACCCAGTACTTC.

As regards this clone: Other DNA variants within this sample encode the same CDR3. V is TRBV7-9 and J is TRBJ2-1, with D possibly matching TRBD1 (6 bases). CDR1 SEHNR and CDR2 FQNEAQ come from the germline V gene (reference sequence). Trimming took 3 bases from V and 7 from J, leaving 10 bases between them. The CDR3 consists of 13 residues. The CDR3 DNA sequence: TGTGCCAGCAGCTTGGGAACAGGGAATGAGCAGTTCTTC. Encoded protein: CASSLGTGNEQFF.

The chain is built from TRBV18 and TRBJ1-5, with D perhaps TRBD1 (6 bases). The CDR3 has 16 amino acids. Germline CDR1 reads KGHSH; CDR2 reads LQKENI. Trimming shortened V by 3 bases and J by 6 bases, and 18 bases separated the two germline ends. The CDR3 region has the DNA TGTGCCAGCTCACCCGATTGGGGGGGCGCCGGTCAGCCCCAGCATTTT. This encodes CASSPDWGGAGQPQHF. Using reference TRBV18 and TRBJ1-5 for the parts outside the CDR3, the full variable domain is NAGVMQNPRHLVRRRGQEARLRCSPMKGHSHVYWYRQLPEEGLKFMVYLQKENIIDESGMPKERFSAEFPKEGPSILRIQQVVRGDSAAYFCASSPDWGGAGQPQHFGDGTRLSIL.

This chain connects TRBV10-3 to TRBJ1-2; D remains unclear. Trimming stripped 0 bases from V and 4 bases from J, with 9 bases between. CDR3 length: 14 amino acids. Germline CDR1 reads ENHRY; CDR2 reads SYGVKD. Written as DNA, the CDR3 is TGTGCCATCAGTGAGTCGATTTTCGTCTATGGCTACACCTTC. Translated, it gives CAISESIFVYGYTF.